These T cell receptor beta chains were read from a single sample in a study of blood T cell repertoires in COVID-19. The repertoire was sequenced with immunoSEQ multiplex PCR; TCRdb's copy has only in-frame clones and lacks some. Of hundreds of thousands of clones detected, about 80% appear once; the ten largest clones hold about 2%. Sequenced sample: peripheral blood. These TCRs come from a woman older than 75 with acute or convalescent COVID-19. CDR3s include the opening cysteine and the closing phenylalanine or tryptophan. Fields, in order: V gene, clone size, J gene, D gene, CDR3 protein, CDR3 DNA. A D gene is named only where the DNA matches it firmly. Clone size is stated in some rows and not others, as once, few, many or a class when expanded.

TRBV5-6	.	TRBJ2-5	TRBD2	CASSLVSGGKETQYF	TGTGCCAGCAGCTTGGTTAGCGGGGGGAAAGAGACCCAGTACTTC
TRBV5-6	.	TRBJ1-3	.	CASSSYGLLYSGNTIYF	TGTGCCAGCAGCTCCTATGGACTGCTATACTCTGGAAACACCATATATTTT
TRBV28	.	TRBJ2-7	TRBD2	CASSPQQTSGRAVTYEQYF	TGTGCCAGCAGCCCTCAACAAACTAGCGGGAGGGCCGTGACATACGAGCAGTACTTC
TRBV10-1	.	TRBJ1-4	.	CASSEKHLKLFF	TGCGCCAGCAGTGAGAAACATCTGAAACTGTTTTTT
TRBV28	.	TRBJ1-6	TRBD1	CASSLTGGATNSPLHF	TGTGCCAGCAGTCTAACAGGGGGCGCTACGAATTCACCCCTCCACTTT
TRBV24-1	once	TRBJ2-5	.	CATSDLMTGSQETQYF	TGTGCCACCAGTGATCTTATGACAGGTTCCCAAGAGACCCAGTACTTC
TRBV7-2	.	TRBJ2-7	TRBD2	CASSLDSGAYEQYF	TGTGCCAGCAGCTTAGATAGCGGGGCCTACGAGCAGTACTTC
TRBV19	.	TRBJ1-1	.	CASSMPLRPGAFF	TGTGCCAGTAGTATGCCGTTGCGTCCGGGGGCTTTCTTT
TRBV28	.	TRBJ1-3	TRBD1	CASSPEGDRGQLYTIYF	TGTGCCAGCAGCCCAGAAGGGGACAGGGGGCAGTTATACACCATATATTTT
TRBV19	once	TRBJ2-3	.	CASRAQSTDTQYF	TGTGCCAGTAGGGCCCAAAGCACAGATACGCAGTATTTT
TRBV19	.	TRBJ2-1	TRBD1	CASSIGGTGVNEQFF	TGTGCCAGTAGTATAGGTGGGACAGGGGTGAATGAGCAGTTCTTC
TRBV7-2	.	TRBJ1-2	TRBD1	CASSSNPGTGDTF	TGTGCCAGCAGCTCGAACCCCGGGACAGGGGACACCTTC
TRBV19	.	TRBJ2-5	.	CASSIGGSQETQYF	TGTGCCAGTAGTATAGGCGGCAGCCAAGAGACCCAGTACTTC
TRBV6-6	.	TRBJ2-7	.	CASSYEALSYEQYF	TGTGCCAGCAGTTACGAAGCGCTCTCCTACGAGCAGTACTTC
TRBV19	.	TRBJ1-2	TRBD1	CASSRKGIRTGDNYGYTF	TGTGCCAGTAGTAGAAAAGGTATTCGGACAGGGGATAACTATGGCTACACCTTC
TRBV28	.	TRBJ2-1	TRBD2	CASSSSPGLAGEGGSYNEQFF	TGTGCCAGCAGTTCTTCCCCGGGACTAGCGGGAGAAGGCGGCTCCTACAATGAGCAGTTCTTC
TRBV6-6	.	TRBJ1-5	.	CASSTLTGIVQPQHF	TGTGCCAGCAGTACCCTCACAGGGATCGTTCAGCCCCAGCATTTT
TRBV11-1	.	TRBJ2-5	.	CASSFGHRSQETQYF	TGTGCCAGCAGCTTCGGACACCGAAGCCAAGAGACCCAGTACTTC
TRBV7-9	.	TRBJ1-4	TRBD1	CASSLAQGEKEKLFF	TGTGCCAGCAGCTTAGCTCAGGGGGAGAAAGAAAAACTGTTTTTT
TRBV7-2	.	TRBJ2-5	TRBD2	CASSPDGGLGETQYF	TGTGCCAGCAGCCCCGACGGGGGGTTGGGAGAGACCCAGTACTTC
TRBV19	.	TRBJ1-2	.	CASSIVDRNYGYTF	TGTGCCAGTAGTATAGTTGACAGGAACTATGGCTACACCTTC
TRBV7-2	.	TRBJ2-1	TRBD2	CASSPRLASNEQFF	TGTGCCAGCAGCCCGAGACTAGCTAGCAATGAGCAGTTCTTC
TRBV5-1	.	TRBJ1-5	.	CASSLWGLDSNQPQHF	TGCGCCAGCAGCTTATGGGGACTGGATAGCAATCAGCCCCAGCATTTT
TRBV19	once	TRBJ1-2	TRBD1	CASSPPAGQGNGYTF	TGTGCCAGTAGTCCCCCCGCGGGACAGGGGAATGGCTACACCTTC
TRBV15	.	TRBJ2-2	.	CATSRKRQEPGELFF	TGTGCCACCAGCAGAAAACGACAAGAGCCCGGGGAGCTGTTTTTT
TRBV19	.	TRBJ2-2	.	CASSPRTAGGELFF	TGTGCCAGTTCCCCTAGGACAGCTGGCGGGGAGCTGTTTTTT
TRBV6-5	.	TRBJ1-1	TRBD1	CASIQQGGANTEAFF	TGTGCCAGCATCCAACAGGGGGGGGCAAACACTGAAGCTTTCTTT
TRBV2	many	TRBJ2-7	.	CASSVQEYEQYF	TGTGCCAGCAGTGTCCAGGAATACGAGCAGTACTTC
TRBV7-8	.	TRBJ2-7	TRBD2	CASSLSGTTYEQYF	TGTGCCAGCAGCCTGAGCGGGACCACCTACGAGCAGTACTTC
TRBV27	.	TRBJ2-7	.	CASSNTGPYEQYF	TGTGCCAGCAGCAACACAGGGCCCTACGAGCAGTACTTC
TRBV10-3	.	TRBJ1-6	.	CAISESTGNSPLHF	TGTGCCATCAGTGAGTCGACAGGTAATTCACCCCTCCACTTT
TRBV7-7	.	TRBJ2-3	.	CASSLAEADTQYF	TGTGCCAGCAGCTTAGCCGAGGCCGATACGCAGTATTTT
TRBV7-3	once	TRBJ2-7	TRBD2	CASSPSGGYEQYF	TGTGCCAGCAGCCCGTCGGGGGGCTACGAGCAGTACTTC
TRBV19	.	TRBJ2-1	.	CASSVRLQGPNEQFF	TGTGCCAGTAGTGTCAGACTACAGGGCCCCAATGAGCAGTTCTTC
TRBV11-2	.	TRBJ2-7	.	CASSLLGSHSTYEQYF	TGTGCCAGCAGCTTACTTGGCAGCCACAGCACCTACGAGCAGTACTTC
TRBV5-1	once	TRBJ2-1	TRBD2	CASSLSSGGFYNEQFF	TGCGCCAGCAGCTTGTCTTCGGGGGGATTTTACAATGAGCAGTTCTTC
TRBV6-5	.	TRBJ1-2	TRBD1	CASSTPGQGAYGYTF	TGTGCCAGCAGTACCCCGGGACAGGGGGCCTATGGCTACACCTTC
TRBV10-3	.	TRBJ2-3	TRBD2	CAISPDRAGQTDTQYF	TGTGCCATCAGTCCAGACAGAGCGGGGCAGACAGATACGCAGTATTTT
TRBV5-1	.	TRBJ2-7	.	CASSPEEGPYEQYF	TGCGCCAGCAGCCCGGAGGAGGGGCCGTACGAGCAGTACTTC
TRBV2	.	TRBJ2-1	TRBD2	CASSLAGGTIYNEQFF	TGTGCCAGCAGTTTAGCGGGAGGGACAATTTACAATGAGCAGTTCTTC
TRBV7-2	once	TRBJ1-6	.	CASVPYSYNSPLHF	TGTGCCAGCGTTCCCTACTCCTATAATTCACCCCTCCACTTT
TRBV2	few	TRBJ1-2	TRBD1	CASSEGGGQSYGYTF	TGTGCCAGCAGTGAAGGAGGGGGACAGAGCTATGGCTACACCTTC
TRBV3-1/TRBV3-2	.	TRBJ2-1	TRBD2	CASSHPKGLEVHNEQFF	TGTGCCAGCAGCCACCCCAAGGGACTAGAAGTCCACAATGAGCAGTTCTTC
TRBV5-1	.	TRBJ2-1	TRBD2	CASSLGGLAGADEQFF	TGCGCCAGCAGCTTGGGGGGCCTAGCGGGGGCGGATGAGCAGTTCTTC
TRBV27	.	TRBJ2-5	.	CASSPDIEETQYF	TGTGCCAGCAGCCCAGACATTGAAGAGACCCAGTACTTC
TRBV5-8	few	TRBJ1-5	.	CASSLRAGNQPQHF	TGTGCCAGCAGCTTAAGGGCAGGGAATCAGCCCCAGCATTTT
TRBV3-1/TRBV3-2	once	TRBJ2-7	.	CASSISSAEQYF	TGTGCCAGCAGCATCTCTAGCGCCGAGCAGTACTTC
TRBV19	.	TRBJ1-5	TRBD1	CASSLRTGGGNQPQHF	TGTGCCAGTAGTCTAAGGACAGGAGGGGGCAATCAGCCCCAGCATTTT
TRBV5-5	.	TRBJ2-5	TRBD1	CASSLVPTGASETQYF	TGTGCCAGCAGCTTGGTACCCACAGGGGCCTCTGAGACCCAGTACTTC
TRBV7-2	.	TRBJ1-2	.	CASSPTLGQYGYTF	TGTGCCAGCAGCCCGACGCTCGGACAGTATGGCTACACCTTC